Below are 26 T cell receptor beta chains sequenced from a single sample in a study of CD8+CD57+ T cells in acquired aplastic anemia. All patients picked for sequencing had shown, by flow cytometry, an expansion of CD8+CD57+ cells. TCR beta VDJ and CDR3 were profiled, and genomic DNA was the template. TCRdb recomputed calls from the reads with MiXCR, one row per CDR3 protein. The sample contains approximately 470,000 distinct CDR3 sequences, around a third of which appear only once. The source material was sorted CD4+, CD8+, or CD8+CD57+ T cells (not recorded which) from PBMCs. All receptors come from a human donor with aplastic anemia.

In this sample, this clonotype turned up many times. The V call is TRBV9, the J call TRBJ1-6, with 11 bases aligning to TRBD1. The germline V gene has CDR1 SGDLS and CDR2 YYNGEE. This CDR3 region has 15 residues. Trimming removed 2 bases from V and 7 bases from J; junction bases left unmatched: 2. This CDR3 reads CASSVGTGGNSPLHF. CDR3 bases: TGTGCCAGCAGCGTGGGGACAGGGGGGAATTCACCCCTCCACTTT.

This sequence joins TRBV11-1 and TRBJ2-5; a weak D match, TRBD2 (6 bases). The CDR3 spans 16 residues. CDR1 and CDR2 (germline): SGHAT, FQDESV (reference sequence). Trimming took 6 bases from V and 3 from J, leaving 20 bases between them. DNA of the CDR3: TGTGCCAGCAGTGGGGGAGGACTGGCGGCTAAAGAGACCCAGTACTTC. It specifies CASSGGGLAAKETQYF.

The CDR3 region is CASSYGMLETQYF. In DNA form, the CDR3 reads TGTGCCAGCAGTTACGGGATGTTGGAGACCCAGTACTTC. This rearrangement joins TRBV6-5 to TRBJ2-5; D ambiguous. The germline V gene has CDR1 MNHEY and CDR2 SVGAGI. The CDR3 is made up of 13 amino acids. Trimming stripped 2 bases from V and 5 bases from J, with 9 bases between.

About this clonotype: Just one base apart from a much larger clone, this may be a read error. V and J are TRBV6-1 and TRBJ1-6; D is unresolved. The germline V gene encodes CDR1 MNHNS and CDR2 SASEGT. The CDR3 is 13 amino acids. Deletions cut 5 bases from V and 6 bases from J, with 8 bases between. CDR3 sequence reads: CASSQDANSPLHF. CDR3 sequence (DNA): TGTGCCAGCAGTCAGGACGCTAATTCACCCCTCCACTTT.

The genes are TRBV5-5 and TRBJ2-5; 7 bases are shared with TRBD1. This CDR3 is built from 16 residues. J gave up 2 bases and V 0 bases, and 7 bases lay outside the gene matches. Germline CDR1 and CDR2: SGHKS and YYEKEE (reference sequence). Here the CDR3 reads CASSLALWTGQETQYF. For the CDR3, the DNA is TGTGCCAGCAGCTTGGCCCTATGGACAGGACAAGAGACCCAGTACTTC.

This chain links TRBV2 with TRBJ1-1; tentatively, D is TRBD1 (5 bases). V was clipped by 6 bases and J by 6 bases, with 17 bases between them. The CDR3 extends over 14 amino acids. Germline-derived CDR1 and CDR2 are SNHLY and FYNNEI. For the CDR3, the DNA is TGTGCCAGCAGCTTACCCAGGGACGGCGCTGAAGCTTTCTTT. Protein product: CASSLPRDGAEAFF.

This clonotype was seen many times. This chain links TRBV20-1 with TRBJ2-7; D remains ambiguous. CDR3 length equals 13 residues. With 2 bases removed from V and 4 bases from J, the gap between germline ends came to 12 bases. Germline CDR1 reads DFQATT; CDR2 reads SNEGSKA (reference sequence). The CDR3 loop reads CSARSRRPYEQYF. The CDR3 region has the DNA TGCAGTGCTAGATCTCGCAGGCCGTACGAGCAGTACTTC.

This clonotype has at least ten counts. CDR3 in amino acids: CASSDPREAGELFF. As DNA, the CDR3 is TGTGCCAGCAGCGACCCCCGTGAGGCCGGGGAGCTGTTTTTT. The rearrangement uses TRBV2 and TRBJ2-2, with D uncertain. Germline V gene sequence: CDR1 SNHLY, CDR2 FYNNEI. The CDR3 loop spans 14 amino acids. V lost 6 bases, J lost 6 bases, and 14 bases lay in between.

This chain links TRBV19 with TRBJ1-2, with D maybe TRBD1 (6 bases). Trimming shortened V by 6 bases and J by 4 bases, and 15 bases separated the two germline ends. Germline lookup yields CDR1 LNHDA and CDR2 SQIVND (reference sequence). The CDR3 has 14 residues. In DNA form, the CDR3 reads TGTGCCAGTAGACCTCCGGGGGCCCTCTATGGCTACACCTTC. This sequence encodes CASRPPGALYGYTF.

The chain employs TRBV9 and TRBJ2-1; possibly TRBD1 or TRBD2 for D (5 bases each). There are 15 residues in the CDR3. V was cut by 4 bases and J by 5 bases, with 16 bases left in between. Germline CDR1 SGDLS, CDR2 YYNGEE. CDR3 region: CASSPSPGTNNEQFF. The CDR3 region has the DNA TGTGCCAGCAGCCCCTCCCCGGGGACCAACAATGAGCAGTTCTTC.

The chain couples TRBV7-6 to TRBJ1-3; 7 nucleotides align to TRBD1. The V gene's germline CDR1 is SGHVS and CDR2 FNYEAQ. CDR3 length: 17 residues. With 5 bases clipped from V and 0 bases from J, the junction kept 10 bases outside the gene matches. CDR3 DNA: TGTGCCAGCAGCCCCCTCCCGGACAGGAGCTCTGGAAACACCATATATTTT. Translated, it gives CASSPLPDRSSGNTIYF.

There are many counts of this clonotype. CDR3 in amino acids: CASSPLTGQNYGYTF. CDR3 coding DNA: TGTGCCAGCAGCCCCCTGACAGGGCAAAACTATGGCTACACCTTC. This chain joins TRBV11-2 and TRBJ1-2; 7 bases map to TRBD1. This CDR3 has 15 amino acids. Germline trimming cut 5 bases from V and 2 bases from J; bases unmatched to any gene: 8. The germline CDR1 and CDR2 sequences are SGHAT and FQNNGV.

The rearrangement uses TRBV20-1 and TRBJ1-5; possible D gene TRBD1, 5 bases. Per the germline V gene, CDR1 is DFQATT and CDR2 is SNEGSKA (reference sequence). The ends were cut back, 3 bases at V and 4 bases at J, with 13 bases in the middle. This CDR3 is 14 amino acids long. Written as DNA, the CDR3 is TGCAGTGCTAGTTCCGGGGGTCGGAATCAGCCCCAGCATTTT. It encodes CSASSGGRNQPQHF.

This clonotype was seen ten or more times. The chain employs TRBV2 and TRBJ2-3; the D gene is possibly TRBD2 (7 bases). The germline V gene encodes CDR1 SNHLY and CDR2 FYNNEI. The CDR3 has 15 residues. Trimming pared 8 bases from V and 4 bases from J, leaving 19 bases between. This CDR3 reads CASGGGLYGADTQYF. In DNA, the CDR3 is TGTGCCAGCGGGGGGGGGCTGTATGGGGCAGATACGCAGTATTTT.

V usage is TRBV10-3 and J usage is TRBJ1-2, with D tentatively TRBD1 (6 bases). The CDR3 has 10 amino acids. The V end lost 10 bases, the J end lost 8 bases, and 11 bases lay between the germline ends. CDR1 is ENHRY, CDR2 SYGVKD, per germline. Here the CDR3 DNA reads TGTGCCACCGGGGGCCGCGGCTACACCTTC. Translation: CATGGRGYTF.

This clonotype has more than one count but fewer than ten. CDR3 in DNA: TGTGCCAGCAGCCAAGATCCGGGCGGCAATCAGCCCCAGCATTTT. It translates to CASSQDPGGNQPQHF. V and J are TRBV3-1 and TRBJ1-5, with D uncertain. The germline V and J ends were trimmed by 0 bases and 2 bases, with 8 bases remaining between them. CDR3 length: 15 residues. From germline, CDR1 is LGHDT and CDR2 YNNKEL (reference sequence).

Many counts were recorded for this clonotype. The CDR3 DNA reads as TGTGCCAGCAGCGCAAGCGGGGACTACGAGCAGTACTTC. Translation: CASSASGDYEQYF. This chain connects TRBV7-3 to TRBJ2-7; TRBD2 matches at 7 bases. With 5 bases clipped from V and 3 bases from J, the junction kept 4 bases outside the gene matches. Germline V lookup: CDR1 SGHTA, CDR2 FQGTGA. This CDR3 comprises 13 residues.

This clonotype was detected a few times. The chain combines TRBV19 with TRBJ2-1; 13 nucleotides match TRBD2. Germline V lookup: CDR1 LNHDA, CDR2 SQIVND (reference sequence). This CDR3 is 14 amino acids long. Trimming cost V 8 bases and J 4 bases; bases outside gene matches: 2. The CDR3 DNA is TGTGCCAGTGGACTAGCGGGGGCTTACAATGAGCAGTTCTTC. Its translation: CASGLAGAYNEQFF. Using reference TRBV19 and TRBJ2-1 for the parts outside the CDR3, the full variable domain is DGGITQSPKYLFRKEGQNVTLSCEQNLNHDAMYWYRQDPGQGLRLIYYSQIVNDFQKGDIAEGYSVSREKKESFPLTVTSAQKNPTAFYLCASGLAGAYNEQFFGPGTRLTVL.

The gene calls are TRBV20-1 and TRBJ1-5; possibly TRBD1 for D (6 bases). V shed 0 bases and J shed 3 bases, with 12 bases lying between them. This CDR3 comprises 15 residues. Germline CDR1 and CDR2: DFQATT and SNEGSKA (reference sequence). CDR3 nucleotides: TGCAGTGCTAGAGACCTCGACAGGAACAATCAGCCCCAGCATTTT. It yields the protein CSARDLDRNNQPQHF.

V gene TRBV15 combines with J gene TRBJ2-4; 10 positions match TRBD1. Losses at the gene ends were 3 bases for V and 8 bases for J; bases not matched to a gene: 7. Germline loops: CDR1 LNHNV, CDR2 YYDKDF (reference sequence). This CDR3 is built from 15 residues. DNA of the CDR3: TGTGCCACCAGCAGGGACAGGGGGGCTACAGACATTCAGTACTTC. Translation: CATSRDRGATDIQYF.

This clonotype was found many times. The V call is TRBV9, the J call TRBJ2-5, with 9 positions matching TRBD1. CDR1 and CDR2 from the germline V gene are SGDLS and YYNGEE. The junction had 4 bases not matched to a gene; V was cut back by 3 bases and J by 1 base. This CDR3 comprises 15 residues. This chain's CDR3 is CASSEGQGRQETQYF. In nucleotides, the CDR3 is TGTGCCAGCAGCGAGGGACAGGGTCGCCAAGAGACCCAGTACTTC.

About this clonotype itself: At one end the junction does not follow the germline gene, possibly because of a read error. The CDR3 sequence: CAGRVEADDERFF. DNA for the CDR3: TGTGCCGGCCGTGTAGAGGCGGATGATGAGCGGTTCTTC. The rearrangement joins TRBV2 to TRBJ2-5; tentative D call: TRBD2 (5 bases). This CDR3 is 13 amino acids long. The germline V gene has CDR1 SNHLY and CDR2 FYNNEI.

This clonotype appeared a few times. CDR3 loop: CASSAGLAGRSYEQYF. The CDR3 DNA reads TGTGCCAGCAGTGCTGGACTAGCGGGACGGTCCTACGAGCAGTACTTC. The chain joins TRBV27 to TRBJ2-7; 12 positions match TRBD2. This CDR3 is built from 16 residues. V was pared by 5 bases and J by 1 base, with 6 bases of the junction left unmatched. Germline CDR1 and CDR2: MNHEY and SMNVEV (reference sequence).

This clonotype has at least ten counts. J is TRBJ2-3 and V is TRBV19; 10 bases are shared with TRBD1. This CDR3 spans 14 amino acids. Germline trimming cut 6 bases from V and 6 bases from J; bases unmatched to any gene: 6. Germline V lookup: CDR1 LNHDA, CDR2 SQIVND (reference sequence). The CDR3 spells CASSWTGGLDTQYF. The CDR3 bases are TGTGCCAGTAGCTGGACAGGGGGATTGGATACGCAGTATTTT.

The chain uses TRBV27 and TRBJ2-6; no clear D. CDR3 size: 14 residues. CDR1 and CDR2 from the germline V gene are MNHEY and SMNVEV (reference sequence). Trimming stripped 2 bases from V and 0 bases from J, with 2 bases between. The CDR3 nucleotides are TGTGCCAGCAGTTTACACTCTGGGGCCAACGTCCTGACTTTC. This gives the protein CASSLHSGANVLTF.

This clonotype was observed a handful of times. The V call is TRBV7-6, the J call TRBJ1-5; 7 bases fit TRBD1. CDR1 and CDR2 (germline): SGHVS, FNYEAQ. The trim removed 3 bases at V and 6 bases at J, leaving 8 bases unmatched. The CDR3 has 15 residues. CDR3 amino acids: CASSLLVQGGQPQHF. In nucleotides, the CDR3 is TGTGCCAGCAGCTTGTTGGTGCAGGGGGGTCAGCCCCAGCATTTT.